The 9 T cell receptor beta chains presented below share a single source sample, sequenced in a study of T cells in narcolepsy. Generated by immunoSEQ multiplex PCR, the TCRdb table keeps only in-frame clones and is missing some. Among 27,000 or so clones, roughly 86% were seen once, and the ten largest hold 1% to 1.3%. The sample was CD45RA- memory CD4+ T cells from PBMCs. The receptors originated from a human donor with narcolepsy.

This clone has only one observation. The chain recombines TRBV19 with TRBJ1-2, with 10 bases fitting TRBD1. The CDR3 covers 16 residues. The J segment lost 8 bases and the V segment lost 5 bases, leaving 14 bases of the junction unmatched. CDR1 is LNHDA, CDR2 SQIVND, per germline (reference sequence). CDR3 bases: TGTGCCAGTAGTTCTCGGGACAGGGGAACGATTAACGGCTACACCTTC. Its protein product is CASSSRDRGTINGYTF.

The chain combines TRBV5-1 with TRBJ1-3; 7 bases are shared with TRBD1. Looked up from germline, CDR1 is SGHRS and CDR2 is YFSETQ. The CDR3 has 15 amino acids. The V and J ends lost 0 bases and 4 bases, in that order; junction bases with no gene match: 4. The CDR3 is CASSLGQGGGNTIYF. CDR3 bases: TGCGCCAGCAGCTTGGGGCAGGGGGGCGGAAACACCATATATTTT. Looking up the rest from reference TRBV5-1 and TRBJ1-3 gives the full variable domain: KAGVTQTPRYLIKTRGQQVTLSCSPISGHRSVSWYQQTPGQGLQFLFEYFSETQRNKGNFPGRFSGRQFSNSRSEMNVSTLELGDSALYLCASSLGQGGGNTIYFGEGSWLTVV.

The chain carries TRBV5-4 and TRBJ1-1, with D possibly being TRBD1 (5 bases). Germline values: CDR1 SGHNT, CDR2 YYREEE (reference sequence). The CDR3 covers 13 residues. Trimming cost V 5 bases and J 1 base, with 9 bases left between them. The CDR3 sequence is CASSVDTNTEAFF. The CDR3 DNA reads TGTGCCAGCAGTGTGGACACGAACACTGAAGCTTTCTTT.

This chain joins TRBV4-2 and TRBJ1-4; D might be TRBD1 (5 bases). Trimming removed 0 bases at V and 5 bases at J, with 7 bases between. The CDR3 is 14 amino acids. Per germline, CDR1 LGHNA and CDR2 YNFKEQ. The CDR3 DNA follows: TGTGCCAGCAGCCAAGAACGGGGGAATGAAAAACTGTTTTTT. As protein: CASSQERGNEKLFF.

This chain joins TRBV28 and TRBJ1-2; D call uncertain. The CDR3 covers 12 residues. With 2 bases removed from V and 5 bases from J, the gap between germline ends came to 6 bases. Germline CDR1 and CDR2: MDHEN and SYDVKM. The CDR3 DNA follows: TGTGCCAGCAGTTTAGACATTTATGGCTACACCTTC. As protein: CASSLDIYGYTF.

Remarks on this clone: The sample carries other DNA sequences with the same CDR3. V and J are TRBV13 and TRBJ2-3; D possibly uses TRBD1 or TRBD2 (6 bases each). Germline lookup yields CDR1 PRHDT and CDR2 FYEKMQ (reference sequence). The CDR3 consists of 15 residues. Trimming cost V 9 bases and J 3 bases, with 19 bases left between them. The CDR3 loop is CASRTSGGGTDTQYF. The CDR3 DNA reads as TGTGCCAGTAGGACGTCCGGGGGCGGTACAGATACGCAGTATTTT.

The CDR3 nucleotides are TGTGCCAGCTCAACAGGGCCCGGAGGGGAGCAGTACGTC. It encodes CASSTGPGGEQYV. The V gene is TRBV18, the J gene TRBJ2-7; D assignment may be TRBD1 or TRBD2 (6 bases each). The germline V and J ends were trimmed by 5 bases and 7 bases, with 15 bases remaining between them. The length of the CDR3 is 13 residues. The germline V gene has CDR1 KGHSH and CDR2 LQKENI.

V gene TRBV6-1 combines with J gene TRBJ1-6; the match to TRBD1 covers 7 bases. Trimming took 2 bases from V and 9 from J; bases not matched to a gene: 7. From germline, CDR1 is MNHNS and CDR2 SASEGT. The CDR3 is made up of 15 amino acids. DNA for the CDR3: TGTGCCAGCAGTGAAATTGGCCAGGGGGGTTCACCCCTCCACTTT. Translation gives CASSEIGQGGSPLHF.

The chain uses TRBV7-2 and TRBJ1-2, with 8 bases that match TRBD1. Germline loops: CDR1 SGHTA, CDR2 FQGNSA. V lost 4 bases and J lost 2; bases outside the gene matches: 12. The length of the CDR3 is 17 residues. The CDR3 loop reads CASSSRTGLLVNYGYTF. The CDR3 coding sequence is TGTGCCAGCAGCTCTAGGACAGGGTTATTAGTGAACTATGGCTACACCTTC.